The 3 T cell receptor beta chains below all came from one sample that was sequenced in a study of blood T cell repertoires in COVID-19. Repertoires were generated with immunoSEQ multiplex PCR, while TCRdb's copy carries only in-frame clones and drops some. Of 100,000 to 150,000 clones listed, more than 85% are singletons. The source material was peripheral blood. The receptor set was obtained from a man in his sixties with COVID-19, enrolled during active disease.

The chain recombines TRBV30 with TRBJ2-6; D call uncertain. Trimming took off 7 bases at V and 1 base at J, with 11 bases between the two ends. The germline CDR1 and CDR2 sequences are GTSNPN and SVGIG (reference sequence). The CDR3 is made up of 14 amino acids. CDR3 DNA: TGTGCCTCCCATGTAGTGTCTGGGGCCAACGTCCTGACTTTC. Translating it yields CASHVVSGANVLTF.

The chain joins TRBV19 to TRBJ1-3, with TRBD1 matching over 7 bases. Trimming removed 3 bases from V and 4 bases from J; junction bases left unmatched: 9. CDR1 and CDR2 (germline): LNHDA, SQIVND (reference sequence). This CDR3 is built from 16 residues. The CDR3 nucleotides are TGTGCCAGTAGTATTGGGCCTTGGACAGGAGGAAACACCATATATTTT. This sequence encodes CASSIGPWTGGNTIYF.

V and J are TRBV24-1 and TRBJ2-5, with 9 positions matching TRBD1. After removal of 3 bases from V and 5 bases from J, the junction contained 9 bases not matched to a gene. Per the germline V gene, CDR1 is KGHDR and CDR2 is SFDVKD. The CDR3 has 16 amino acids. This CDR3 reads CATSDTDTGGVETQYF. The CDR3 nucleotides are TGTGCCACCAGTGATACCGATACAGGGGGCGTGGAGACCCAGTACTTC.